This TCR beta chain was captured by sequencing in a study of Graves' ophthalmopathy and Graves' hyperthyroidism. Study observations and caveats: Separation of ophthalmopathy from stable hyperthyroidism was achieved by a 13-signature model, at about 90% sensitivity and approximately 84% specificity.

Amplified TCR beta CDR3 regions were obtained using RNA transcripts as template. First-round RT-PCR relied on HTBI primers, and a second-round multiplex PCR came next. TCRdb re-analysed the multiplex PCR reads in MiXCR, keeping a single row per CDR3 protein. This repertoire shows about 740,000 distinct CDR3 sequences, 40% found once; its top ten account for less than 55%. In regard to this clonotype: Its antigen is as yet unknown.

The germline V gene encodes CDR1 SQVTM and CDR2 ANQGSEA. This CDR3 has 12 residues. Under 3 months in duration, the ophthalmopathy in affected donors had moderate-to-severe activity, CAS ≥3 and NOSPECS ≥4. The J gene is TRBJ1-2, the V gene TRBV29-1; 10 positions agree with TRBD1. Material: peripheral blood. This receptor was identified in an adult man with Graves' ophthalmopathy. CDR3 loop: CRRDRGSYGYTF. The CDR3 DNA follows: TGCAGACGGGACAGGGGAAGCTATGGCTACACCTTC.